This TCR beta chain was identified during a study of technical replicates of blood from a few donors. Trimming cost V 1 base and J 1 base; bases outside gene matches: 3. The germline V gene encodes CDR1 SSHAT and CDR2 FNYEAQ (reference sequence). This CDR3 has 15 residues. Here immunoSEQ multiplex PCR was the method, and the copy in TCRdb shows in-frame clones only, minus some. The profile covers tens of thousands of clones, with about 86% appearing a single time and 5.6% taken by the ten largest. This TCR came from a human donor in good health. Some clones in this sample may be carry-over from other donors' samples. Sequenced sample: PBMCs. This chain links TRBV7-7 with TRBJ2-5, with 7 bases matching TRBD2. CDR3 in amino acids: CASSLGGGFQETQYF. The CDR3 DNA follows: TGTGCCAGCAGCTTAGGGGGGGGATTCCAAGAGACCCAGTACTTC.